This T cell receptor beta chain appears in the sequencing data of a study of blood T cell repertoires in COVID-19. Overall study: Samples of COVID-19 (acute and convalescent) were obtained from the United States, Italy and Spain. Nucleic acid was either cDNA or gDNA, and it came from T cells, B-cell-depleted T cells, or PBMCs.

Authors' data handling: How many nucleated cells were present was estimated from reference gene primer amplification. Profiled with immunoSEQ multiplex PCR; TCRdb holds only in-frame clones, not every one. The V and J calls and clone size come from that table; D and trimming were worked out from the DNA. The sample lists some 380,000 clones; approximately 80% were seen once. The CDR3 has 16 amino acids. V was pared by 4 bases and J by 3 bases, with 4 bases of the junction left unmatched. Germline V gene data show CDR1 as MGHRA and CDR2 as YSYEKL. The chain carries TRBV4-1 and TRBJ2-7; TRBD2 matches 15 bases. The sequence was collected from a human donor with acute or convalescent COVID-19. The donor label of this sample is uncertain. Sequencing used peripheral blood. The DNA of the CDR3 is TGCGCCAGCAGCCTGGGACTAGCGGGGGGCATCTACGAGCAGTACTTC. Protein: CASSLGLAGGIYEQYF.